These 14 T cell receptor beta chains were sequenced from one sample in a study of control samples from healthy donors and cancer patients. Data came from immunoSEQ multiplex PCR; TCRdb stores just in-frame clones and leaves some out. This repertoire shows 35,000 to 50,000 clones, roughly 83% found once; its top ten account for 40% to 50%. Sequencing was done on a sample of blood. The receptors here all came from a man in his fifties or sixties in good health.

The chain joins TRBV18 to TRBJ2-3; no firm D call. Per germline, CDR1 KGHSH and CDR2 LQKENI. Trimming took 3 bases from V and 2 from J, leaving 9 bases between them. The CDR3 runs to 14 residues. The CDR3 DNA follows: TGTGCCAGCTCACCCAATACGATCACAGATACGCAGTATTTT. Translated, it gives CASSPNTITDTQYF.

The CDR3 protein is CASSFGERVTYEQYF. CDR3 nucleotide sequence: TGTGCCAGCAGCTTCGGGGAGCGGGTGACCTACGAGCAGTACTTC. V is TRBV11-1 and J is TRBJ2-7; tentative D call: TRBD2 (6 bases). This CDR3 is 15 amino acids long. V was pared by 3 bases and J by 2 bases, with 14 bases between. Per the germline V gene, CDR1 is SGHAT and CDR2 is FQDESV (reference sequence).

In its sample, this clone was seen a few times. This sequence joins TRBV7-3 and TRBJ1-2; 9 nucleotides agree with TRBD1. Looked up from germline, CDR1 is SGHTA and CDR2 is FQGTGA. The CDR3 is 13 amino acids. V shed 5 bases, J shed 5 bases, and the junction held 3 bases outside the gene matches. Written as DNA, the CDR3 is TGTGCCAGCAGCCGACAGGGGGGATATGGCTACACCTTC. This gives the protein CASSRQGGYGYTF.

V gene TRBV19 combines with J gene TRBJ1-1; perhaps TRBD1 as D (6 bases). CDR3 length: 14 residues. Trimming shortened V by 3 bases and J by 1 base, and 9 bases separated the two germline ends. The germline V gene has CDR1 LNHDA and CDR2 SQIVND (reference sequence). CDR3 region: CASSIRQENTEAFF. CDR3 nucleotides: TGTGCCAGTAGTATCAGACAGGAGAACACTGAAGCTTTCTTT.

The V gene is TRBV25-1, the J gene TRBJ1-2; D gene unclear. The germline gives CDR1 MGHDK, CDR2 SYGVNS. V shed 3 bases and J shed 5 bases, with 13 bases lying between them. This CDR3 has 14 residues. The CDR3, as DNA: TGTGCCAGCAGTGAGTCCGTTACCCCTTATGGCTACACCTTC. It translates to CASSESVTPYGYTF.

This clone is a singleton in its sample. V and J are TRBV5-6 and TRBJ2-2; TRBD1 matches at 9 bases. This CDR3 region has 17 residues. The V gene end was trimmed by 0 bases and the J gene end by 2 bases; junction bases not matched to a gene: 5. Germline assignment: CDR1 SGHDT and CDR2 YYEEEE. In DNA form, the CDR3 reads TGTGCCAGCAGCTTGGCCGCGGGACAGGGCAACACCGGGGAGCTGTTTTTT. It codes for CASSLAAGQGNTGELFF.

The chain combines TRBV7-9 with TRBJ2-5, with D perhaps TRBD2 (6 bases). Germline assignment: CDR1 SEHNR and CDR2 FQNEAQ (reference sequence). The CDR3 runs to 16 residues. V was cut by 0 bases and J by 4 bases, with 15 bases left in between. The CDR3 sequence: CASSLALGQGGETQYF. The CDR3 bases are TGTGCCAGCAGCTTAGCACTTGGGCAGGGAGGAGAGACCCAGTACTTC.

The chain combines TRBV4-3 with TRBJ2-7; 10 bases match TRBD2. Germline-derived CDR1 and CDR2 are LGHNA and YSLEER. The CDR3 is 15 amino acids. V lost 3 bases and J lost 2; bases outside the gene matches: 4. The DNA of the CDR3 is TGCGCCAGCAGCCATGGACTAGCGGAGCCCTACGAGCAGTACTTC. Protein: CASSHGLAEPYEQYF.

This sequence joins TRBV9 and TRBJ1-3; 11 bases are a match to TRBD1. CDR1 is SGDLS and CDR2 is YYNGEE in the germline V gene. The CDR3 contains 15 residues. Trimming cost V 4 bases and J 7 bases; bases outside gene matches: 7. Here the CDR3 DNA reads TGTGCCAGCAGCACCCGGACAGGGGGCAGGAACACCATATATTTT. Protein: CASSTRTGGRNTIYF.

This chain uses TRBV7-2 with TRBJ2-2; no clear D. Looked up from germline, CDR1 is SGHTA and CDR2 is FQGNSA. The CDR3 spans 14 residues. Trimming took off 2 bases at V and 1 base at J, with 5 bases between the two ends. CDR3 sequence: CASSLNWNTGELFF. The CDR3 DNA is TGTGCCAGCAGCTTAAACTGGAACACCGGGGAGCTGTTTTTT.

The rearrangement joins TRBV5-4 to TRBJ2-2, with D unclear. Germline lookup yields CDR1 SGHNT and CDR2 YYREEE (reference sequence). The CDR3 extends over 15 amino acids. Trimming took 0 bases from V and 4 from J, leaving 10 bases between them. CDR3 sequence: CASSLGGLGTGELFF. The CDR3, as DNA: TGTGCCAGCAGCTTGGGAGGTCTGGGCACCGGGGAGCTGTTTTTT.

This chain links TRBV11-1 with TRBJ2-1; D possibly uses TRBD1 or TRBD2 (6 bases each). V lost 1 base and J 9 bases, leaving 16 bases between the germline ends. This CDR3 has 15 residues. Germline CDR1 reads SGHAT; CDR2 reads FQDESV (reference sequence). In DNA, the CDR3 is TGTGCCAGCAGCTTAGGGGGGCGGGGATGGGGTGAGCAGTTCTTC. Translated, it gives CASSLGGRGWGEQFF.

This chain uses TRBV5-1 with TRBJ1-2, with D perhaps matching TRBD1 (5 bases). CDR1 is SGHRS and CDR2 is YFSETQ in the germline V gene. CDR3 length: 15 residues. V dropped 0 bases and J dropped 0 bases, with 9 bases sitting between them. The CDR3 reads CASSLARGPNYGYTF. In DNA form, the CDR3 reads TGCGCCAGCAGCTTGGCAAGGGGACCTAACTATGGCTACACCTTC.

The chain recombines TRBV6-5 with TRBJ1-2, with D possibly being TRBD1 (6 bases). Germline CDR1 reads MNHEY; CDR2 reads SVGAGI. Trimming cost V 7 bases and J 4 bases, with 19 bases left between them. The CDR3 is 15 residues long. In DNA, the CDR3 is TGTGCCAGCACCCCCCAGGGGCTGGGGATCTATGGCTACACCTTC. It specifies CASTPQGLGIYGYTF.